A selection of T cell receptor beta chains follows, all from one sample in a study of response to subunit inactivated influenza vaccine. TCRdb recomputed calls from the RT-PCR reads with MiXCR, one row per CDR3 protein. The data show over 750,000 distinct CDR3 sequences, with about 20% seen just once and roughly 10% held by the top ten. Sequencing was performed on PBMCs from blood, taken less than 6 days after vaccination. The receptor set was obtained from a man aged 45-60 years who received an inactivated influenza vaccine. Both conserved end residues are part of each CDR3. D genes are given only for firm matches. Not every row has a clone size; where given, it reads once, few, many or a size class.

clone_size,d_call,v_call,j_call,cdr3_length,cdr3_nt,cdr3_aa
-,-,TRBV7-9,TRBJ2-7,17,TGTGCCAGCAGCTTAGGGTCTAGTCACTTTTCTTCTTTCGAGCAGTACTTC,CASSLGSSHFSSFEQYF
many,-,TRBV7-2,TRBJ2-7,12,TGTGCCAGCAGCTTAGCGGAGGGGACCAGGTACTTC,CASSLAEGTRYF
-,-,TRBV29-1,TRBJ2-7,16,TGCAGCGTTGGCGTAATCAGCGGAAAAACCGACTACGAGCAGTACTTC,CSVGVISGKTDYEQYF
few,TRBD2,TRBV5-1,TRBJ2-1,15,TGCGCCAGCAGCCGACGAGCGGGAGAGGTGGATGAGCAGTTCTTC,CASSRRAGEVDEQFF
-,-,TRBV20-1,TRBJ2-5,14,TGCAGTGCTAGGGAAAGTCGGAAAACGGAGACCCAGTACTTC,CSARESRKTETQYF
-,TRBD2,TRBV12-3/TRBV12-4,TRBJ2-3,16,TGTGCCAGCAGTTCCTTCCCCGGGGGGGCAGGAGATACGCAGTATTTT,CASSSFPGGAGDTQYF
few,TRBD1,TRBV20-1,TRBJ1-2,13,TGCAGTGGAGAGACAGGGGCGGCCTATGGCTACACCTTC,CSGETGAAYGYTF
many,TRBD1,TRBV29-1,TRBJ1-1,12,TGCAGCGGGGGACAGAGAAACACTGAAGCTTTCTTT,CSGGQRNTEAFF
few,-,TRBV2,TRBJ2-7,13,TGTGCCAGCGAAAACAGGGTGGGCCACGAGCAGTACTTC,CASENRVGHEQYF
many,TRBD2,TRBV4-3,TRBJ2-5,15,TGCGCCAGCAGCCAACAACTAGCGGTCCAAGAGACCCAGTACTTC,CASSQQLAVQETQYF
-,-,TRBV28,TRBJ1-5,15,TGTGCCAGCACCTTGGGTCTCCAAAGCAATCAGCCCCAGCATTTT,CASTLGLQSNQPQHF
many,TRBD1,TRBV20-1,TRBJ1-6,22,TGCAGTGCTAGAGATCAACGGGACAGCGCCAGGTTAGGGAAAGGGGGGAATTCACCCCTCCACTTT,CSARDQRDSARLGKGGNSPLHF
-,-,TRBV11-2,TRBJ2-3,15,TGTGCCAGCAGCCCCCGGACCAAATCAGGAGATACGCAGTATTTT,CASSPRTKSGDTQYF
many,-,TRBV5-5,TRBJ2-7,13,TGTGCCAGCAGCTTGGTTGTCGGGACCGAGCAGTACTTC,CASSLVVGTEQYF
-,TRBD1,TRBV20-1,TRBJ2-5,15,TGCAGTGCCAGTACCGGGACAGGGGTAGAGGAGACCCAGTACTTC,CSASTGTGVEETQYF